The rows below give T cell receptor beta chains drawn from one sample of a study of blood T cell repertoires in COVID-19. Profiled with immunoSEQ multiplex PCR; TCRdb holds only in-frame clones, not every one. The sample holds over 250,000 clones; 70% to 85% are singletons and the top ten take over 1.1%. The specimen was peripheral blood. The receptor set was obtained from a human donor with COVID-19, enrolled during active disease. The donor label of this sample is uncertain. The CDR3 runs from the conserved cysteine through the conserved F or W. A D gene is named only where the DNA matches it firmly. Only some rows state a clone size, as once, few, many or a class for expanded clones.

TRBV27,-,-,TRBJ2-3,CASSLGLQDTQYF,TGTGCCAGCAGTTTAGGCCTTCAAGATACGCAGTATTTT
TRBV21-1,-,-,TRBJ2-1,CASSKVWDRSDYNEQFF,TGTGCCAGCAGCAAAGTGTGGGACAGGTCTGACTACAATGAGCAGTTCTTC
TRBV6-1,once,-,TRBJ2-6,CASSELPSSGANVLTF,TGTGCCAGCAGTGAACTCCCCAGCTCTGGGGCCAACGTCCTGACTTTC
TRBV9,few,-,TRBJ2-1,CASSVGGRGSYNEQFF,TGTGCCAGCAGCGTAGGAGGGAGAGGGTCCTACAATGAGCAGTTCTTC
TRBV27,-,-,TRBJ1-1,CASSLSMGLNTEAFF,TGTGCCAGCAGTTTATCGATGGGGCTGAACACTGAAGCTTTCTTT
TRBV4-1,-,-,TRBJ1-3,CASSQGRRVSGNTIYF,TGCGCCAGCAGCCAAGGGCGGAGGGTCTCTGGAAACACCATATATTTT
TRBV7-9,-,-,TRBJ2-5,CASSNRAGRQETQYF,TGTGCCAGCAGCAACAGGGCAGGTCGCCAAGAGACCCAGTACTTC
TRBV29-1,-,TRBD2,TRBJ2-1,CRPNSSGRYHNEQFF,TGCAGACCTAATTCCAGCGGGAGGTATCACAATGAGCAGTTCTTC
TRBV7-9,few,TRBD2,TRBJ2-5,CASSEIAGGPSETQYF,TGTGCCAGCAGCGAAATAGCGGGAGGGCCCTCGGAGACCCAGTACTTC
TRBV6-5,-,-,TRBJ2-7,CASSWAATFYEQYF,TGTGCCAGCAGTTGGGCTGCCACGTTCTACGAGCAGTACTTC
TRBV11-2,-,TRBD2,TRBJ2-5,CASSFLAGGETQYF,TGTGCCAGCAGCTTTTTAGCGGGAGGAGAGACCCAGTACTTC
TRBV4-2,-,TRBD2,TRBJ2-7,CASSLAGGYEQYF,TGTGCCAGCAGCTTGGCGGGAGGCTACGAGCAGTACTTC
TRBV7-8,-,TRBD1,TRBJ2-7,CASRVGTGGLSEQYF,TGTGCCAGCAGAGTAGGGACAGGGGGATTAAGCGAGCAGTACTTC
TRBV5-6,-,TRBD1,TRBJ2-3,CASSLGTGASTDTQYF,TGTGCCAGCAGCTTAGGGACAGGGGCTAGCACAGATACGCAGTATTTT
TRBV19,-,-,TRBJ1-6,CASIPRSSYNSPLHF,TGTGCCAGCATACCAAGGAGCTCCTATAATTCACCCCTCCACTTT
TRBV15,-,TRBD1,TRBJ2-1,CATSRGRDRPNEQFF,TGTGCCACCAGCAGAGGCCGGGACAGACCCAATGAGCAGTTCTTC
TRBV9,-,TRBD2,TRBJ2-3,CASSVGGSPDTQYF,TGTGCCAGCAGCGTAGGCGGGAGCCCAGATACGCAGTATTTT
TRBV11-2,few,TRBD1,TRBJ1-5,CASSRDRGEGEPQHF,TGTGCCAGCAGCCGGGACAGGGGCGAGGGAGAGCCCCAGCATTTT
TRBV18,-,TRBD1,TRBJ2-6,CASGSQGAAGANVLTF,TGTGCCAGCGGTTCACAGGGGGCGGCTGGGGCCAACGTCCTGACTTTC
TRBV29-1,-,-,TRBJ2-3,CSVGSVTDTQYF,TGCAGCGTTGGGAGCGTCACAGATACGCAGTATTTT
TRBV11-2,-,-,TRBJ2-7,CASSLESLRASYEQYF,TGTGCCAGCAGCTTAGAATCTTTGCGGGCCTCCTACGAGCAGTACTTC
TRBV29-1,-,TRBD1,TRBJ1-1,CSAVYRDSEAFF,TGCAGCGCTGTCTACCGGGACAGTGAAGCTTTCTTT
TRBV5-1,-,-,TRBJ1-3,CASSPAVGTSGNTIYF,TGCGCCAGCAGCCCCGCAGTGGGCACCTCTGGAAACACCATATATTTT